Following are 19 T cell receptor beta chains from one sample sequenced in a study of control samples from healthy donors and cancer patients. Clones were read by immunoSEQ multiplex PCR, and TCRdb kept only the in-frame ones, dropping some. This sample carries approximately 60,000 clones, less than 95% of them seen once, and the ten largest clones take under 0.95%. The sample consisted of PBMCs. These TCRs come from a man in his thirties or forties with colorectal cancer.

This chain uses TRBV18 with TRBJ1-2; D is uncertain. The CDR3 has 15 amino acids. Between the trimmed V and J ends, which lost 3 bases and 5 bases, there was a span of 16 bases. CDR1 and CDR2 from the germline V gene are KGHSH and LQKENI. The CDR3 DNA reads TGTGCCAGCTCACCGGTACGGGATTCACTTTATGGCTACACCTTC. Translated, it gives CASSPVRDSLYGYTF.

The CDR3 region has the DNA TGTGCCAGCACTCGACAGGGTGGCACTGAAGCTTTCTTT. Translation: CASTRQGGTEAFF. V is TRBV12-3 or TRBV12-4 and J is TRBJ1-1; 7 bases are a match to TRBD1. The CDR3 spans 13 residues. Germline trimming cut 7 bases from V and 4 bases from J; bases unmatched to any gene: 6.

The chain carries TRBV7-2 and TRBJ2-5; unclear D gene. CDR3 length: 15 residues. With 2 bases removed from V and 2 bases from J, the gap between germline ends came to 12 bases. Germline loops: CDR1 SGHTA, CDR2 FQGNSA. The CDR3 DNA sequence: TGTGCCAGCAGCTTAATGATCCAACCTCAAGAGACCCAGTACTTC. Its translation is CASSLMIQPQETQYF. The full variable domain, its missing parts supplied by reference TRBV7-2 and TRBJ2-5, is GAGVSQSPSNKVTEKGKDVELRCDPISGHTALYWYRQSLGQGLEFLIYFQGNSAPDKSGLPSDRFSAERTGGSVSTLTIQRTQQEDSAVYLCASSLMIQPQETQYFGPGTRLLVL.

This chain links TRBV6-5 with TRBJ1-5; a possible D gene is TRBD1 (6 bases). Deletions cut 10 bases from V and 4 bases from J, with 17 bases between. Germline loops: CDR1 MNHEY, CDR2 SVGAGI. There are 14 residues in the CDR3. This CDR3 is CATPGDIGNQPQHF. The DNA of the CDR3 is TGTGCCACTCCCGGGGACATTGGGAATCAGCCCCAGCATTTT.

This clone was observed a single time. V usage is TRBV18 and J usage is TRBJ2-7; D is possibly TRBD2 (5 bases). From germline, CDR1 is KGHSH and CDR2 LQKENI. V lost 2 bases to trimming and J lost 5 bases, with 22 bases between them. The CDR3 spans 17 residues. The CDR3 coding sequence is TGTGCCAGCTCACCAGGCGGGTGGGTCAGATCTCTCAACGAGCAGTACGTC. Its translation is CASSPGGWVRSLNEQYV.

The chain recombines TRBV7-9 with TRBJ2-7; the D call may be TRBD1 or TRBD2 (5 bases each). Germline values: CDR1 SEHNR, CDR2 FQNEAQ (reference sequence). CDR3 length: 14 amino acids. Trimming cost V 5 bases and J 2 bases, with 13 bases left between them. CDR3 coding DNA: TGTGCCAGCAGCCTCCGGGACCGACCCTACGAGCAGTACTTC. This sequence encodes CASSLRDRPYEQYF.

The V and J genes are TRBV11-2 and TRBJ1-2; D might be TRBD1 (6 bases). This CDR3 region has 15 residues. Germline CDR1 is SGHAT and CDR2 is FQNNGV. V was clipped by 0 bases and J by 7 bases, with 15 bases between them. This CDR3 reads CASSLDLVGGSGYTF. The CDR3 DNA sequence: TGTGCCAGCAGCTTAGATTTAGTCGGGGGCAGTGGCTACACCTTC.

The chain has TRBV25-1 and TRBJ1-2, with a possible D match to TRBD1 (6 bases). CDR1 MGHDK and CDR2 SYGVNS come from the germline V gene. The V gene lost 3 bases and the J gene lost 2 bases, with 10 bases spanning the gap. The CDR3 covers 14 residues. The CDR3 here is CASSEWGANYGYTF. For the CDR3, the DNA is TGTGCCAGCAGTGAGTGGGGGGCGAACTATGGCTACACCTTC.

This clone was observed a single time. The CDR3 nucleotides are TGTGCCAGTAGTCTACAGACAGGGGGGCTCGATACGCAGTATTTT. Its protein is CASSLQTGGLDTQYF. The chain employs TRBV19 and TRBJ2-3, with 9 bases fitting TRBD1. The CDR3 has 15 residues. J gave up 6 bases and V 5 bases, and 9 bases lay outside the gene matches. Germline CDR1 reads LNHDA; CDR2 reads SQIVND (reference sequence).

The sample holds one count of this clone. The V and J genes are TRBV5-6 and TRBJ2-7; TRBD1 aligns across 8 bases. Germline values: CDR1 SGHDT, CDR2 YYEEEE. V trimming: 5 bases; J trimming: 9 bases; junction bases outside the gene matches: 13. The CDR3 is made up of 14 amino acids. Here the CDR3 reads CASSLSLQTGGQYF. Here the CDR3 DNA reads TGTGCCAGCAGTCTGTCCTTACAAACAGGGGGGCAGTACTTC.

CDR3 bases: TGCAGCGTTGAAGATCTTGGATCGGACTACATGAACACTGAAGCTTTCTTT. This translates into CSVEDLGSDYMNTEAFF. The chain links TRBV29-1 to TRBJ1-1; D gene unclear. The CDR3 length is 17 residues. V lost 0 bases and J 0 bases, leaving 17 bases between the germline ends. Germline CDR1 and CDR2: SQVTM and ANQGSEA.

The V gene is TRBV4-2, the J gene TRBJ1-2; 7 nucleotides align to TRBD1. Germline values: CDR1 LGHNA, CDR2 YNFKEQ. V shed 2 bases and J 4 bases; nucleotides not matched to a gene: 13. This CDR3 region has 17 residues. CDR3 sequence reads: CASSQIHLGGESYGYTF. The CDR3 DNA reads as TGTGCCAGCAGCCAAATCCATCTAGGGGGCGAGAGCTATGGCTACACCTTC.

The chain uses TRBV11-3 and TRBJ2-3; 8 nucleotides line up with TRBD1. Germline V CDR1 and CDR2: SGHNT, YENEEA. The CDR3 runs 14 residues. Unmatched junction bases numbered 3, after V lost 5 bases and J lost 2 bases. The CDR3 DNA reads TGTGCCAGCAGCCCGGGACAGGACACAGATACGCAGTATTTT. Translated, it gives CASSPGQDTDTQYF.

This chain uses TRBV7-2 with TRBJ1-2; D not resolved. The CDR3 sequence is 15 residues long. Germline values: CDR1 SGHTA, CDR2 FQGNSA. V was cut by 2 bases and J by 0 bases, with 10 bases left in between. CDR3 sequence reads: CASSLKSSSNYGYTF. The CDR3 DNA reads as TGTGCCAGCAGCTTAAAGAGCAGCTCTAACTATGGCTACACCTTC.

The chain has TRBV6-6 and TRBJ2-2; possible D gene TRBD2, 6 bases. The CDR3 consists of 17 residues. Per germline, CDR1 MNHNY and CDR2 SVGAGI (reference sequence). V lost 6 bases and J 6 bases, leaving 23 bases between the germline ends. The CDR3 DNA is TGTGCCAGCAGCCGACTAGGGGTGGGGGTAACTCCCGGGGAGCTGTTTTTT. Amino acids: CASSRLGVGVTPGELFF.

The gene calls are TRBV5-8 and TRBJ1-2, with D hard to call. CDR1 is SGHTS and CDR2 is YDEGEE in the germline V gene. The CDR3 runs to 15 residues. V lost 0 bases, J lost 2 bases, and 11 bases lay in between. The CDR3 DNA follows: TGTGCCAGCAGCTTGGCCATCCCGGGGAACTATGGCTACACCTTC. Amino acids: CASSLAIPGNYGYTF.

V usage is TRBV2 and J usage is TRBJ1-5, with D unclear. The CDR3 has 13 residues. V lost 4 bases to trimming and J lost 9 bases, with 13 bases between them. CDR1 is SNHLY, CDR2 FYNNEI, per germline. The CDR3 is CASSAGGFGPQHF. In nucleotides, the CDR3 is TGTGCCAGCAGTGCCGGAGGGTTTGGGCCCCAGCATTTT.

This sequence joins TRBV4-1 and TRBJ2-1, with D perhaps TRBD1 or TRBD2 (7 bases each). Germline V gene data show CDR1 as MGHRA and CDR2 as YSYEKL. Trimming stripped 1 base from V and 3 bases from J, with 13 bases between. This CDR3 has 16 residues. CDR3 in amino acids: CASSQVRGTNYNEQFF. CDR3 DNA: TGCGCCAGCAGCCAAGTCAGGGGGACTAACTACAATGAGCAGTTCTTC.

V is TRBV3-1 (or the pseudogene TRBV3-2) and J is TRBJ2-3, with D perhaps assigned TRBD1 or TRBD2 (5 bases each). The CDR3 totals 14 residues. Trimming stripped 5 bases from V and 1 base from J, with 10 bases between. CDR1 and CDR2 from the germline V gene are LGHDT and YNNKEL (reference sequence). The CDR3 sequence: CASSRDVRTDTQYF. For the CDR3, the DNA is TGTGCCAGCAGCAGGGACGTACGCACAGATACGCAGTATTTT.